This T cell receptor beta chain was retrieved from a study of cytotoxic CD8 clonotypes in ibrutinib-treated CLL. Study context: Partial responses totalled 24 and complete responses 2; after median about 67 months, roughly 14 remained remitted and roughly twelve progressed.

Study results and limitations: Clonality at baseline surpassed age-matched healthy donors and tracked circulating CD8+ T-cell counts.

About this clone itself: No antigen is known for it.

The CDR3 sequence is 16 residues long. Cryopreserved PBMCs were the source of approximately 2 micrograms of genomic DNA, which went to TCR beta libraries. Assay: immunoSEQ multiplex PCR; the TCRdb copy retains only in-frame clones and omits some. The sample lists hundreds of thousands of clones, 75% to 80% occurring once. The clonotype was recovered from a human donor with chronic lymphocytic leukemia. Sequenced here: PBMCs, sampled after 12 months of ibrutinib treatment. The rearrangement links TRBV21-1 to TRBJ2-2. TRBV21-1 counts as a pseudogene. DNA for the CDR3: TGTGCCAGCAGCATAGCGGGATCCTCATGCACCGGGGAGCTGTTTTTT. Translated: CASSIAGSSCTGELFF.